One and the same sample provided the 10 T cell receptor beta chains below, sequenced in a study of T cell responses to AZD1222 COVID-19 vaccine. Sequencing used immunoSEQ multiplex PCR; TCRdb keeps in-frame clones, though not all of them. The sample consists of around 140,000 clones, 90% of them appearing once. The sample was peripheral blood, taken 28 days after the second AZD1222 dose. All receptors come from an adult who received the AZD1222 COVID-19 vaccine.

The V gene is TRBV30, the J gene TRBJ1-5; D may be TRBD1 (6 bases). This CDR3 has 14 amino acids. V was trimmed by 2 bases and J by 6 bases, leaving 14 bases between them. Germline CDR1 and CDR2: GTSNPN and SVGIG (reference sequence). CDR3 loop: CAWSSTSGVQPQHF. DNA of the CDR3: TGTGCCTGGAGTTCCACCTCAGGGGTTCAGCCCCAGCATTTT. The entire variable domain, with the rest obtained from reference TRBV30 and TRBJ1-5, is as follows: SQTIHQWPATLVQPVGSPLSLECTVEGTSNPNLYWYRQAAGRGLQLLFYSVGIGQISSEVPQNLSASRPQDRQFILSSKKLLLSDSGFYLCAWSSTSGVQPQHFGDGTRLSIL.

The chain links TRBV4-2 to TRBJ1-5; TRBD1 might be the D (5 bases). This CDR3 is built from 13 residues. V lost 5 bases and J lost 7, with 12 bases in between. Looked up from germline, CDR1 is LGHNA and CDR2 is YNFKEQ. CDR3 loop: CASSGGGGQPQHF. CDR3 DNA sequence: TGTGCCAGCAGCGGGGGGGGTGGCCAGCCCCAGCATTTT.

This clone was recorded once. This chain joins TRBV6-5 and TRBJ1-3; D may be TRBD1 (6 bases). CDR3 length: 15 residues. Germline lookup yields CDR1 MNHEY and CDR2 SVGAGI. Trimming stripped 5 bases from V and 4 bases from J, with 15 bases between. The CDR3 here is CASSTYRAGGNTIYF. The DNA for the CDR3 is TGTGCCAGCAGTACCTACAGGGCCGGCGGAAACACCATATATTTT.

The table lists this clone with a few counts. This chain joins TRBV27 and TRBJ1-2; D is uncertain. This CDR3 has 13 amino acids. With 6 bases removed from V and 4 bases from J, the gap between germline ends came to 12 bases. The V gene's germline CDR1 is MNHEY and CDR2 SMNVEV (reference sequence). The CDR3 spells CASRGTLGYGYTF. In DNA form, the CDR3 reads TGTGCCAGCAGGGGCACTTTGGGCTATGGCTACACCTTC.

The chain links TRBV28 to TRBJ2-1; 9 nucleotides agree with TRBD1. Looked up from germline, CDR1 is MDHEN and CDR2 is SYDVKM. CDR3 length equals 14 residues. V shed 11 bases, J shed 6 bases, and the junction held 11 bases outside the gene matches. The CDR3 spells CAATGGAQGNEQFF. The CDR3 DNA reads TGTGCCGCAACAGGGGGCGCGCAGGGCAATGAGCAGTTCTTC.

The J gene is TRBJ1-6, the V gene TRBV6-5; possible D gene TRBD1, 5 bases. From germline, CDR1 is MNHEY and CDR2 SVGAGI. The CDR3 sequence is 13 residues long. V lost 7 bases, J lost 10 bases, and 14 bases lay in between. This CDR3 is CASKGRVGSPLHF. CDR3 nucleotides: TGTGCCAGCAAAGGCAGGGTAGGGTCACCCCTCCACTTT.

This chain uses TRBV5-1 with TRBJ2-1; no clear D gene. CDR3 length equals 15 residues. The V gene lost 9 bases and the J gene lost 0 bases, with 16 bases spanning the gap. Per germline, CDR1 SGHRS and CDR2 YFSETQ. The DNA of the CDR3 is TGCGCCACCGCCTTGGATGCAGGCTCCTACAATGAGCAGTTCTTC. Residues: CATALDAGSYNEQFF. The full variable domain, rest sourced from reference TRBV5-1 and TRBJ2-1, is KAGVTQTPRYLIKTRGQQVTLSCSPISGHRSVSWYQQTPGQGLQFLFEYFSETQRNKGNFPGRFSGRQFSNSRSEMNVSTLELGDSALYLCATALDAGSYNEQFFGPGTRLTVL.

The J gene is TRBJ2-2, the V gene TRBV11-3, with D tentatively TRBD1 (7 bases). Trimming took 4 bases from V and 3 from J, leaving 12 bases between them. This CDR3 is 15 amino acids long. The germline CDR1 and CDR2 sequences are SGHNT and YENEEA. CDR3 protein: CASSSRGTDTGELFF. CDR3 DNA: TGTGCCAGCAGCTCCCGCGGGACAGACACCGGGGAGCTGTTTTTT.

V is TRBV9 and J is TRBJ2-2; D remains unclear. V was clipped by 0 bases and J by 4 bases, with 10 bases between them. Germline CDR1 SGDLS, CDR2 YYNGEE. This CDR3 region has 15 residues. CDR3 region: CASSVGIGATGELFF. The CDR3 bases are TGTGCCAGCAGCGTAGGGATCGGTGCCACCGGGGAGCTGTTTTTT.

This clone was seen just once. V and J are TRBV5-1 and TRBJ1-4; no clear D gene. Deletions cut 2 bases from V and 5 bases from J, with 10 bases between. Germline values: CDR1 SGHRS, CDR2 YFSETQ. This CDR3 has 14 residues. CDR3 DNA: TGCGCCAGCAGCTTAGGGCAGGCAAATGAAAAACTGTTTTTT. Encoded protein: CASSLGQANEKLFF.